The 2 T cell receptor beta chains given below trace back to one sample, sequenced in a study of control samples from healthy donors and cancer patients (dated by TCRdb to about 2020). The library was built by means of the immunoSEQ multiplex PCR assay. The immuneACCESS repertoire file appears here via TCRdb, limited to in-frame rearrangements. These files lack a portion of the clones; in checked studies, under half of the deficit traces to unresolved V genes, and the cause of the others is not known. A total of roughly 200,000 clones appear in this sample, around 90% of them only once. The ten top clones hold less than 2% of the sample. The specimen was blood. Receptors were obtained from a man younger than 40 in good health.

This rearrangement joins TRBV5-1 to TRBJ2-3; D not certain. This CDR3 has 14 amino acids. Deletions cut 4 bases from V and 5 bases from J, with 14 bases between. Germline loops: CDR1 SGHRS, CDR2 YFSETQ. The CDR3 spells CASSPGGFGDTQYF. Here the CDR3 DNA reads TGCGCCAGCAGCCCAGGTGGGTTCGGAGATACGCAGTATTTT.

V usage is TRBV7-9 and J usage is TRBJ2-1; TRBD2 might be the D (6 bases). Germline CDR1 SEHNR, CDR2 FQNEAQ (reference sequence). Trimming shortened V by 8 bases and J by 6 bases, and 14 bases separated the two germline ends. The CDR3 contains 13 residues. The CDR3 sequence is CASLNGGVNEQFF. DNA for the CDR3: TGTGCCAGCCTAAACGGGGGTGTCAATGAGCAGTTCTTC.